Listed below are T cell receptor beta chains from one sample, sequenced in a study of cytomegalovirus exposure and HLA in healthy donors. The data were produced by immunoSEQ multiplex PCR, yet TCRdb's version contains in-frame clones alone and is incomplete. The sample holds around 70,000 clones. Material: PBMCs. The receptor set was obtained from a female donor in good health and CMV-seropositive. Each CDR3 is given with its conserved first and last residue. The order of the fields is V gene, D gene, CDR3 length, J gene, CDR3 DNA, CDR3 protein. The D gene is left open where the match is weak.

TRBV7-2,TRBD2,16,TRBJ2-5,TGTGCCAGCAGCCTAGGACTAGCGGGGGGACAAGAGACCCAGTACTTC,CASSLGLAGGQETQYF
TRBV7-9,TRBD1,18,TRBJ2-7,TGTGCCAGCAGCTTCTACGGCTTGACAGGGGCCTGGTCCTACGAGCAGTACTTC,CASSFYGLTGAWSYEQYF
TRBV29-1,TRBD2,14,TRBJ2-1,TGCAGCGTGAAGGGACTAGTGTCCTACAATGAGCAGTTCTTC,CSVKGLVSYNEQFF
TRBV6-5,NA,14,TRBJ2-7,TGTGCCAGCAGTCTAATGACAGGCCCCTACGAGCAGTACTTC,CASSLMTGPYEQYF
TRBV5-6,TRBD2,15,TRBJ2-7,TGTGCCAGCAGCCTAGGACTAGCGGGAGTGGGCGAGCAGTACTTC,CASSLGLAGVGEQYF
TRBV11-2,TRBD1,17,TRBJ1-2,TGTGCCAGCAGCTTTGGGACAGGGGCCGCGCCGTCCTATGGCTACACCTTC,CASSFGTGAAPSYGYTF
TRBV15,NA,15,TRBJ1-3,TGTGCCACCAGCAGAGAAGGGGGTTCTTCGGACACCATATATTTT,CATSREGGSSDTIYF
TRBV7-2,TRBD1,16,TRBJ1-2,TGTGCCAGCACCCGGCAACTGGGACAGGGAACGGGCGGCTACACCTTC,CASTRQLGQGTGGYTF
TRBV28,TRBD1,14,TRBJ2-2,TGTGCCAGCAGAACAGGGGGCGCTTCCGGGGAGCTGTTTTTT,CASRTGGASGELFF
TRBV13,TRBD1,15,TRBJ2-7,TGTGCCAGCAGTCCGGGACAGGGGGTGGCGAACGAGCAGTACTTC,CASSPGQGVANEQYF
TRBV4-1,TRBD1,15,TRBJ2-7,TGCGCCAGCAGCCAAGAGACAGGGGGATTCTACGAGCAGTACTTC,CASSQETGGFYEQYF
TRBV18,NA,15,TRBJ1-2,TGTGCCAGCTCACCAAGCACAGGACACAACTATGGCTACACCTTC,CASSPSTGHNYGYTF
TRBV29-1,NA,12,TRBJ2-3,TGCAGCGTTCGAGGGTACACAGATACGCAGTATTTT,CSVRGYTDTQYF
TRBV19,TRBD1,16,TRBJ2-6,TGTGCCAGTAGTATTGGCCAGGGGGCTGGGGCCAACGTCCTGACTTTC,CASSIGQGAGANVLTF
TRBV7-2,NA,15,TRBJ2-5,TGTGCCAGCAGCTTAGCCGGTATAGACCAAGAGACCCAGTACTTC,CASSLAGIDQETQYF
TRBV29-1,TRBD1,18,TRBJ1-1,TGCAGCGTTGACCTCGTCCGGACAGGGGGCGGAAGAAACACTGAAGCTTTCTTT,CSVDLVRTGGGRNTEAFF
TRBV19,TRBD2,17,TRBJ2-7,TGTGCCAGTAGCCTCGGGGAGCGGGGGCGAATCTCCTACGAGCAGTACTTC,CASSLGERGRISYEQYF
TRBV29-1,TRBD2,15,TRBJ2-7,TGCAGCGTTGAAGATCGACTAGCGGGTTCGGGGGAGCAGTACTTC,CSVEDRLAGSGEQYF
TRBV5-1,TRBD1,16,TRBJ2-7,TGCGCCAGCAGCTTGGACCCGACAGGGTCGGGCCACGAGCAGTCCTTC,CASSLDPTGSGHEQSF
TRBV7-9,TRBD1,14,TRBJ1-4,TGTGCCAGCGGAACAGGGGCGACTAATGAAAAACTGTTTTTT,CASGTGATNEKLFF
TRBV18,NA,15,TRBJ1-1,TGTGCCAGCTCACGTTCCGACGGGGTGAACACTGAAGCTTTCTTT,CASSRSDGVNTEAFF
TRBV7-9,TRBD2,17,TRBJ2-3,TGTGCCAGCAGCTTAGGGTCTAGCGGGAGTCGCACAGATACGCAGTATTTT,CASSLGSSGSRTDTQYF
TRBV5-4,TRBD1,17,TRBJ1-2,TGTGCCAGCAGCTTGGCTCGCTGGACAGGGGGGAGTTATGGCTACACCTTC,CASSLARWTGGSYGYTF
TRBV6-5,NA,13,TRBJ2-3,TGTGCCAGCCGAAGGCAGGGAAGAGATACGCAGTATTTT,CASRRQGRDTQYF
TRBV2,NA,15,TRBJ1-3,TGTGCCAGCAGCCCAGGGGCCAACTCTGGAAACACCATATATTTT,CASSPGANSGNTIYF
TRBV7-7,TRBD2,15,TRBJ2-1,TGTGCTAGCAGCTTAGATAGCGGGAGCTACAATGAGCAGTTCTTC,CASSLDSGSYNEQFF
TRBV28,TRBD2,15,TRBJ2-4,TGTGCCAGCAGTACTAGCGGGCTACCCAAAAACATTCAGTACTTC,CASSTSGLPKNIQYF
TRBV15,NA,13,TRBJ1-2,TGTGCCACCAGCACCCGACAGGAGACGGGCTACACCTTC,CATSTRQETGYTF
TRBV4-1,NA,15,TRBJ2-3,TGCGCCAGCAGCCAAGTCGCGGGGTTTGTGGATACGCAGTATTTT,CASSQVAGFVDTQYF
TRBV5-1,TRBD1,15,TRBJ1-3,TGCGCCAGCAGCGCCCAACAGGGGGGCGGAAACACCATATATTTT,CASSAQQGGGNTIYF
TRBV5-4,NA,14,TRBJ1-3,TGTGCCAGCAGCCCTAACCTTTCTGGAAACACCATATATTTT,CASSPNLSGNTIYF
TRBV5-1,NA,11,TRBJ2-3,TGCGCCAGCAGCTCGGGAGATACGCAGTATTTT,CASSSGDTQYF
TRBV4-2,TRBD2,15,TRBJ2-7,TGTGCCAGCAGCCAAGATCCTAGCGGGAGGTACGAGCAGTACTTC,CASSQDPSGRYEQYF
TRBV5-1,TRBD1,16,TRBJ2-3,TGCGCCAGCAGCTTGGGGGGACAGGGAAGCACAGATACGCAGTATTTT,CASSLGGQGSTDTQYF
TRBV11-2,TRBD1,16,TRBJ1-6,TGTGCCAGCAGCCCCTCGGGACAGAGCTATAATTCACCCCTCCACTTT,CASSPSGQSYNSPLHF
TRBV10-3,TRBD2,15,TRBJ2-7,TGTGCCATCAGTGAGGGGAGCGGGGGGTCCTACGAGCAGTACTTC,CAISEGSGGSYEQYF
TRBV29-1,NA,14,TRBJ1-4,TGCAGCGCCCAGGGGTCGGAAGTTAATGAAAAACTGTTTTTT,CSAQGSEVNEKLFF
TRBV4-3,NA,15,TRBJ1-3,TGCGCCAGCAGCCAACAGGGAAACTCTGGAAACACCATATATTTT,CASSQQGNSGNTIYF
TRBV18,NA,13,TRBJ2-3,TGTGCCAGCTCACCTCCCGTTCTAAATACGCAGTATTTT,CASSPPVLNTQYF
TRBV27,TRBD1,14,TRBJ2-5,TGTGCCAGCAGTAAGGGACAGTTGGAAGAGACCCAGTACTTC,CASSKGQLEETQYF
TRBV14,NA,12,TRBJ1-1,TGTGCCAGCAGCTTTATGAACACTGAAGCTTTCTTT,CASSFMNTEAFF
TRBV4-1,TRBD1,14,TRBJ2-7,TGCGCCAGCAGCCAAGCAACAGGGGGCTACGAGCAGTACTTC,CASSQATGGYEQYF